The 18 T cell receptor beta chains below come from one sample, sequenced in a study of T cell responses to AZD1222 COVID-19 vaccine (dated by TCRdb to the early 2020s). Library preparation employed the immunoSEQ multiplex PCR assay. TCRdb carries this immuneACCESS record with in-frame sequences only. Its versions omit some clonotypes, under half of them owing to an unresolved V gene in the studies checked, with the rest unexplained. The sample has roughly 150,000 clones on record, about 91% of them singletons. Roughly 4.7% of the sample lies in the top ten. The time point label for this specimen denotes: baseline before first vaccination. This material consisted of peripheral blood, taken on day 0 of AZD1222 vaccination. Receptors originate from an adult in good health.

This clone came up once. The chain links TRBV7-3 to TRBJ2-1; the match to TRBD2 covers 10 bases. With V trimmed by 3 bases and J by 3 bases, 2 bases remained unmatched. Germline loops: CDR1 SGHTA, CDR2 FQGTGA. The CDR3 totals 15 residues. The CDR3 loop reads CASSFGLAVYNEQFF. The CDR3 nucleotides are TGTGCCAGCAGCTTCGGACTAGCGGTCTACAATGAGCAGTTCTTC.

The chain is built from TRBV7-6 and TRBJ2-1, with D hard to call. This CDR3 contains 14 residues. Trimming took 4 bases from V and 6 from J, leaving 13 bases between them. Germline V gene lookup returns CDR1 SGHVS and CDR2 FNYEAQ. The CDR3 sequence: CASSSFSSGNEQFF. CDR3 sequence (DNA): TGTGCCAGCAGCTCATTCAGCTCGGGCAATGAGCAGTTCTTC.

The chain links TRBV14 to TRBJ1-4; 7 positions match TRBD1. The germline V gene has CDR1 SGHDN and CDR2 FVKESK. V was clipped by 4 bases and J by 6 bases; unmatched bases: 5. This CDR3 is built from 14 residues. CDR3 nucleotides: TGTGCCAGCAGCCCAGGAAGGGGGCATGAAAAACTGTTTTTT. Its translation: CASSPGRGHEKLFF.

This chain uses TRBV6-5 with TRBJ1-1, with D tentatively TRBD1 (6 bases). The V gene lost 0 bases and the J gene lost 1 base, with 12 bases spanning the gap. Germline values: CDR1 MNHEY, CDR2 SVGAGI. The CDR3 has 16 amino acids. The CDR3 is CASSYSGQGKNTEAFF. For the CDR3, the DNA is TGTGCCAGCAGTTACTCGGGGCAGGGGAAGAACACTGAAGCTTTCTTT.

In this sample, this clone turned up once. This chain connects TRBV19 to TRBJ2-3, with 12 bases aligning to TRBD2. Germline V gives CDR1 LNHDA, CDR2 SQIVND (reference sequence). J was trimmed by 3 bases and V by 4 bases; bases with no gene match: 5. CDR3 length: 16 residues. For the CDR3, the DNA is TGTGCCAGTAGTACCGACACTAGCGGGGGGACAGATACGCAGTATTTT. Translating it yields CASSTDTSGGTDTQYF. The full variable domain, with the rest looked up from reference TRBV19 and TRBJ2-3, is DGGITQSPKYLFRKEGQNVTLSCEQNLNHDAMYWYRQDPGQGLRLIYYSQIVNDFQKGDIAEGYSVSREKKESFPLTVTSAQKNPTAFYLCASSTDTSGGTDTQYFGPGTRLTVL.

This rearrangement joins TRBV18 to TRBJ1-1, with TRBD1 identical over 7 bases. CDR1 is KGHSH, CDR2 LQKENI, per germline. The J segment lost 6 bases and the V segment lost 3 bases, leaving 4 bases of the junction unmatched. The CDR3 sequence is 13 residues long. The CDR3, as DNA: TGTGCCAGCTCACCTCAGGGGGGGGCTGAAGCTTTCTTT. Residues: CASSPQGGAEAFF.

The chain recombines TRBV28 with TRBJ2-7, with D perhaps TRBD1 or TRBD2 (6 bases each). Germline V gene lookup returns CDR1 MDHEN and CDR2 SYDVKM. The CDR3 runs to 15 residues. The germline V and J ends were trimmed by 6 bases and 5 bases, with 20 bases remaining between them. The CDR3 coding sequence is TGTGCCAGCAGCGTCCAAAGGGGGAGGTCTGACGAGCAGTACTTC. Protein sequence: CASSVQRGRSDEQYF.

The chain couples TRBV30 to TRBJ2-1; D call uncertain. Germline CDR1 GTSNPN, CDR2 SVGIG (reference sequence). The V and J ends lost 2 bases and 2 bases respectively, with 10 bases between them. The CDR3 totals 14 residues. CDR3 sequence: CAWSLEGPYNEQFF. In nucleotides, the CDR3 is TGTGCCTGGAGTTTAGAAGGGCCCTACAATGAGCAGTTCTTC.

The rearrangement joins TRBV5-1 to TRBJ2-3, with D possibly matching TRBD2 (5 bases). The CDR3 spans 14 residues. The germline V gene encodes CDR1 SGHRS and CDR2 YFSETQ. Trimming removed 0 bases at V and 4 bases at J, with 9 bases between. The CDR3 nucleotides read TGCGCCAGCAGCTTGGGTGGGAGCGCAGATACGCAGTATTTT. It translates to CASSLGGSADTQYF. The whole variable domain, filled in from reference TRBV5-1 and TRBJ2-3, reads KAGVTQTPRYLIKTRGQQVTLSCSPISGHRSVSWYQQTPGQGLQFLFEYFSETQRNKGNFPGRFSGRQFSNSRSEMNVSTLELGDSALYLCASSLGGSADTQYFGPGTRLTVL.

The chain employs TRBV19 and TRBJ2-2; no definite D call. Germline V gene lookup returns CDR1 LNHDA and CDR2 SQIVND (reference sequence). Trimming pared 6 bases from V and 1 base from J, leaving 12 bases between. The CDR3 covers 15 residues. The DNA of the CDR3 is TGTGCCAGTAGGTCTGGCCCGGGGAACACCGGGGAGCTGTTTTTT. Translated: CASRSGPGNTGELFF. Looking up the rest from reference TRBV19 and TRBJ2-2 gives the full variable domain: DGGITQSPKYLFRKEGQNVTLSCEQNLNHDAMYWYRQDPGQGLRLIYYSQIVNDFQKGDIAEGYSVSREKKESFPLTVTSAQKNPTAFYLCASRSGPGNTGELFFGEGSRLTVL.

The J gene is TRBJ2-2, the V gene TRBV7-9, with D perhaps matching TRBD1 (6 bases). Germline V lookup: CDR1 SEHNR, CDR2 FQNEAQ (reference sequence). The CDR3 loop spans 16 amino acids. V lost 5 bases and J 4 bases, leaving 17 bases between the germline ends. This CDR3 is CASSARDTQTTGELFF. The CDR3 bases are TGTGCCAGCAGCGCCCGGGACACCCAGACCACCGGGGAGCTGTTTTTT.

This clone was counted between two and nine times. The chain links TRBV29-1 to TRBJ1-4, with TRBD1 matching over 8 bases. The CDR3 contains 13 residues. Germline CDR1 and CDR2: SQVTM and ANQGSEA. Germline trimming cut 7 bases from V and 3 bases from J; bases unmatched to any gene: 4. The CDR3 here is CSGTGPANEKLFF. DNA of the CDR3: TGCAGCGGGACAGGGCCCGCTAATGAAAAACTGTTTTTT.

J is TRBJ1-1 and V is TRBV5-1; 7 bases agree with TRBD1. V was pared by 4 bases and J by 1 base, with 7 bases of the junction left unmatched. The length of the CDR3 is 15 residues. Germline-derived CDR1 and CDR2 are SGHRS and YFSETQ. CDR3 DNA sequence: TGCGCCAGCAGCCCGAACAGGGGCCCGAACACTGAAGCTTTCTTT. This encodes CASSPNRGPNTEAFF.

In its sample, this clone was seen once. The V gene is TRBV13, the J gene TRBJ1-3; possibly TRBD1 for D (5 bases). Trimming cost V 4 bases and J 0 bases, with 7 bases left between them. The CDR3 extends over 14 amino acids. Germline lookup yields CDR1 PRHDT and CDR2 FYEKMQ (reference sequence). In DNA form, the CDR3 reads TGTGCCAGCAGCTCCGGGACCTCTGGAAACACCATATATTTT. It yields the protein CASSSGTSGNTIYF.

This chain links TRBV7-9 with TRBJ1-1; a possible D gene is TRBD1 (5 bases). Trimming stripped 2 bases from V and 4 bases from J, with 14 bases between. The CDR3 spans 15 residues. The germline CDR1 and CDR2 sequences are SEHNR and FQNEAQ (reference sequence). The CDR3 nucleotides are TGTGCCAGCAGCTTACTACAGGCGTCGGGCACTGAAGCTTTCTTT. It translates to CASSLLQASGTEAFF.

The CDR3 nucleotides are TGTGCCAGCAGTTTAGTAGCCGGAGTTATCGTGCAGTTCTTC. Its protein is CASSLVAGVIVQFF. The chain couples TRBV28 to TRBJ2-1; D ambiguous. The V gene lost 2 bases and the J gene lost 12 bases, with 17 bases spanning the gap. CDR3 length: 14 amino acids. Germline CDR1 MDHEN, CDR2 SYDVKM.

The rearrangement links TRBV19 to TRBJ1-6; 8 bases are a match to TRBD1. The CDR3 loop spans 15 amino acids. The J segment lost 8 bases and the V segment lost 6 bases, leaving 9 bases of the junction unmatched. Germline V CDR1 and CDR2: LNHDA, SQIVND (reference sequence). CDR3 in amino acids: CASSLDRGVDSPLHF. CDR3 in DNA: TGTGCCAGTAGCCTCGACAGGGGCGTCGATTCACCCCTCCACTTT.

This clone was observed a single time. The genes are TRBV18 and TRBJ1-2; D gene uncertain. This CDR3 has 14 residues. Trimming pared 3 bases from V and 4 bases from J, leaving 12 bases between. Germline V lookup: CDR1 KGHSH, CDR2 LQKENI. In DNA, the CDR3 is TGTGCCAGCTCACCTCGGGAAGCGGGCTATGGCTACACCTTC. Protein: CASSPREAGYGYTF.